The source of this T cell receptor beta chain is a study of shared clonotypes between healthy human individuals. Terminally differentiated effector memory CD45RA+ cells were excluded by CCR7 positive selection of CD45RO-negative cells. This CDR3 is 11 amino acids long. CDR1 is LNHDA and CDR2 is SQIVND in the germline V gene (reference sequence). V shed 10 bases and J shed 2 bases, with 9 bases lying between them. Only in-frame clones appear in the TCRdb table, and some are missing; sequencing was by immunoSEQ multiplex PCR. Among a few million clones, 93% were seen once, and the ten largest hold more than 1.5%.

The material sequenced was naive CD8+ T cells from PBMCs. This TCR was sampled from a young man in good health. Some clones in this sample may be carry-over from other donors' samples. The chain recombines TRBV19 with TRBJ2-7; D call uncertain. The CDR3 reads CAIGQTYEQYF. The CDR3, as DNA: TGTGCCATTGGTCAGACCTACGAGCAGTACTTC.